A single sample gave rise to the 10 T cell receptor beta chains below, sequenced in a study of beta chain features in type 1 diabetes. No antigen has been assigned to these receptors. Study results and limitations: Within each of all four CD4+ subsets, Type 1 diabetes patients had TCRB CDR3s that were moderately but significantly shorter.

Expressed TCRB transcripts were sequenced because the isolated RNA had all been reverse transcribed beforehand. The table came from immunoSEQ multiplex PCR; TCRdb's copy has only in-frame clones and leaves some out. The data contain more than 250,000 clones, 13% to 15% of them singletons. Material: naive CD4+ T cells from blood. The receptors were sampled from a young man with type 1 diabetes.

This chain connects TRBV7-9 to TRBJ2-1, with 10 positions matching TRBD2. This CDR3 has 13 amino acids. V lost 3 bases and J lost 7; bases outside the gene matches: 0. Germline V gene sequence: CDR1 SEHNR, CDR2 FQNEAQ (reference sequence). The CDR3 nucleotides read TGTGCCAGCAGCTTTAGCGGGAGGAATGAGCAGTTCTTC. Protein: CASSFSGRNEQFF.

V and J are TRBV28 and TRBJ2-1; tentative D call: TRBD2 (6 bases). Trimming shortened V by 3 bases and J by 1 base, and 10 bases separated the two germline ends. CDR3 length: 15 residues. CDR1 and CDR2 (germline): MDHEN, SYDVKM. The CDR3, as DNA: TGTGCCAGCAGTTTTACGGGAGTTTCCTACAATGAGCAGTTCTTC. Encoded protein: CASSFTGVSYNEQFF.

This clone has just a few counts. V gene TRBV9 combines with J gene TRBJ1-2, with 8 positions matching TRBD1. This CDR3 has 15 residues. V lost 2 bases, J lost 1 base, and 4 bases stayed unmatched. Germline lookup yields CDR1 SGDLS and CDR2 YYNGEE. CDR3 region: CASSVSGGGNYGYTF. CDR3 in DNA: TGTGCCAGCAGCGTGTCAGGGGGCGGTAACTATGGCTACACCTTC.

This chain connects TRBV6-6 to TRBJ1-1; D is uncertain. The CDR3 length is 13 residues. CDR1 and CDR2 (germline): MNHNY, SVGAGI (reference sequence). Trimming left V 2 bases short and J 1 base short, with 5 bases between. The CDR3 region is CASSYGQNTEAFF. For the CDR3, the DNA is TGTGCCAGCAGTTACGGGCAGAACACTGAAGCTTTCTTT.

This clone came up a few times. The V call is TRBV18, the J call TRBJ2-6; D may be TRBD1 (6 bases). This CDR3 is built from 17 residues. V gave up 3 bases and J gave up 0 bases, with 12 bases separating them. Germline V gene data show CDR1 as KGHSH and CDR2 as LQKENI. The CDR3: CASSPGTPFSGANVLTF. The DNA of the CDR3 is TGTGCCAGCTCACCCGGGACACCCTTCTCTGGGGCCAACGTCCTGACTTTC.

This clone was seen a few times. J is TRBJ2-5 and V is TRBV28, with a tentative D call TRBD2 (5 bases). The V end lost 2 bases, the J end lost 7 bases, and 11 bases lay between the germline ends. This CDR3 comprises 13 residues. The germline V gene encodes CDR1 MDHEN and CDR2 SYDVKM. CDR3 in amino acids: CASSLAGQMTQYF. CDR3 bases: TGTGCCAGCAGTTTAGCGGGCCAGATGACCCAGTACTTC.

This clone was seen a handful of times. The chain recombines TRBV4-2 with TRBJ2-1; 11 bases fit TRBD2. Per germline, CDR1 LGHNA and CDR2 YNFKEQ. The ends lost 5 bases at V and 6 bases at J; junction bases unmatched: 6. The CDR3 runs 15 residues. Here the CDR3 reads CASSTRLAGFNEQFF. CDR3 DNA: TGTGCCAGCAGCACCAGACTAGCGGGATTCAATGAGCAGTTCTTC.

The sample holds a few counts of this clone. This chain joins TRBV29-1 and TRBJ1-5; 8 nucleotides line up with TRBD1. The germline CDR1 and CDR2 sequences are SQVTM and ANQGSEA. The CDR3 is made up of 13 amino acids. J lost 6 bases, V lost 4 bases, and 5 bases had no gene match. The CDR3: CSVGTGGGQPQHF. CDR3 sequence (DNA): TGCAGCGTTGGCACAGGGGGTGGTCAGCCCCAGCATTTT.

The chain has TRBV25-1 and TRBJ2-7; maybe TRBD2 (5 bases). Germline V CDR1 and CDR2: MGHDK, SYGVNS. CDR3 length: 15 residues. V was shortened by 0 bases and J by 1 base, with 10 bases between the two germline ends. CDR3 amino acids: CASSEYMPGSYEQYF. The CDR3 DNA reads as TGTGCCAGCAGTGAATATATGCCGGGATCCTACGAGCAGTACTTC.

The chain recombines TRBV29-1 with TRBJ2-1; 11 bases map to TRBD1. V gave up 5 bases and J gave up 7 bases; unmatched junction bases: 4. Looked up from germline, CDR1 is SQVTM and CDR2 is ANQGSEA. CDR3 length: 13 residues. CDR3 protein: CSVLGTGGNEQFF. The CDR3 nucleotides are TGCAGCGTTTTGGGGACAGGGGGAAATGAGCAGTTCTTC.